This record concerns one TCR beta chain sequence. No antigen is known for it. The germline gives CDR1 LGHNA, CDR2 YNFKEQ. The CDR3 is 16 amino acids. Unmatched junction bases numbered 7, after V lost 3 bases and J lost 4 bases. The sample is drawn from a study of blood T cells in healthy people across ages. Study-level results: Underestimates were what the diversity estimates from one million T cells were considered to be. The fall in TCR beta diversity per million T cells was roughly linear with age. Unsorted PBMCs ruled out conclusive naive versus antigen-experienced comparison.

A second about 6 to 12 cycle PCR used barcoded and J-beta primers. Each cDNA molecule was tagged by a template-switch adaptor with 12 random nucleotides. Using its own MiXCR run on the 5' RACE reads, TCRdb lists one record per CDR3 protein. The sample includes approximately 940,000 distinct CDR3 sequences, about 44% of them seen just once. The origin of this receptor is a man younger than 40 in good health. The chain uses TRBV4-2 and TRBJ2-1, with 9 bases fitting TRBD2. Sequenced material: blood. DNA of the CDR3: TGTGCCAGCAGCCATAGCGAGCGGGGGGCTTACAATGAGCAGTTCTTC. Residues: CASSHSERGAYNEQFF.